This entry lists 3 T cell receptor beta chains sequenced from one sample in a study of blood T cell repertoires in COVID-19. The protocol was immunoSEQ multiplex PCR, while the TCRdb copy is restricted to in-frame clones and leaves out a portion. The data show a few hundred thousand clones, roughly 89% seen once. Material for sequencing was PBMCs or T cells enriched from blood (not recorded which). The receptors shown here come from a woman between 18 and 29 years old with acute COVID-19.

As for this clone: Other DNA variants within this sample encode the same CDR3. The J gene is TRBJ2-3, the V gene TRBV19; TRBD1 is a possible D gene (5 bases). This CDR3 has 15 residues. The germline V gene encodes CDR1 LNHDA and CDR2 SQIVND (reference sequence). The V end lost 3 bases, the J end lost 0 bases, and 10 bases lay between the germline ends. For the CDR3, the DNA is TGTGCCAGTAGTATCGTAGGGGCTAGCACAGATACGCAGTATTTT. Translated, it gives CASSIVGASTDTQYF.

This chain uses TRBV30 with TRBJ2-2, with a tentative D call TRBD2 (6 bases). Germline V gene sequence: CDR1 GTSNPN, CDR2 SVGIG (reference sequence). The germline V and J ends were trimmed by 0 bases and 9 bases, with 23 bases remaining between them. The CDR3 spans 17 residues. The CDR3 nucleotides are TGTGCCTGGAGTGTACAAGTTTGGGACTTGAGGGTCCGGGAGCTGTTTTTT. Amino acid sequence: CAWSVQVWDLRVRELFF.

The V gene is TRBV28, the J gene TRBJ1-2, with D unresolved. The CDR3 loop spans 12 amino acids. Trimming took 7 bases from V and 8 from J, leaving 14 bases between them. CDR1 MDHEN and CDR2 SYDVKM come from the germline V gene. The CDR3 loop is CASTNDELGYTF. In DNA, the CDR3 is TGTGCCAGCACCAATGATGAACTGGGCTACACCTTC.